The 22 T cell receptor beta chains below come from one sample, sequenced in a study of post-analysis software for immune sequencing data. Whole-study findings and limits: With TRBV5-6, TRBV5-1 and TRBV20-1 included, 4 or 5 TRBV segments were more frequent in patients than in controls.

Unique molecular identifiers were present in the TCR beta cDNA libraries. TCRdb reprocessed the PCR reads with MiXCR, giving one entry per CDR3 protein. The sample has roughly 800,000 distinct CDR3 sequences, approximately 53% seen once. Antigens for these TCRs are unknown. The sample comprised blood. The receptors stem from a girl aged 5 to 17 with multiple sclerosis.

The rearrangement links TRBV29-1 to TRBJ2-3; 7 bases agree with TRBD1. In germline, CDR1 is SQVTM, CDR2 ANQGSEA. J was trimmed by 3 bases and V by 2 bases; bases with no gene match: 5. The CDR3 runs 14 residues. CDR3 nucleotides: TGCAGCGTTGAAACAGGGGTGAGGACAGATACGCAGTATTTT. Protein sequence: CSVETGVRTDTQYF.

This clonotype has only a few counts. J is TRBJ2-3 and V is TRBV7-8, with no clear D. This CDR3 region has 16 residues. From germline, CDR1 is SGHVS and CDR2 FQNEAQ. V lost 1 base and J lost 8, with 19 bases in between. In DNA form, the CDR3 reads TGTGCCAGCAGCTTAGGAGCCGCGACTTATACCGCTACGCAGTATTTT. Translated: CASSLGAATYTATQYF.

The chain links TRBV5-1 to TRBJ2-5; D gene ambiguous. The CDR3 loop spans 13 amino acids. Trimming left V 1 base short and J 3 bases short, with 7 bases between. Germline CDR1 is SGHRS and CDR2 is YFSETQ. CDR3 DNA sequence: TGCGCCAGCAGCTTGACCTGGGAAGAGACCCAGTACTTC. This translates into CASSLTWEETQYF.

The chain uses TRBV6-6 and TRBJ2-4; maybe TRBD2 (6 bases). The DNA end is a closer match to TRBJ2-7, so the J assignment may be wrong. Per germline, CDR1 MNHNY and CDR2 SVGAGI (reference sequence). This CDR3 region has 13 residues. CDR3 DNA sequence: TGTGCCAGCAGCCTCCCTAGCGACCACGAGCAGTACTTC. Amino acids: CASSLPSDHEQYF.

This clonotype showed up just a few times. The chain uses TRBV7-9 and TRBJ2-2, with 7 bases lining up with TRBD1. V lost 6 bases and J lost 3; bases outside the gene matches: 7. This CDR3 contains 15 residues. CDR1 is SEHNR, CDR2 FQNEAQ, per germline (reference sequence). The CDR3 DNA reads TGTGCCAGCAGTCGCCGGGACAGAGACACCGGGGAGCTGTTTTTT. Translation: CASSRRDRDTGELFF.

This clonotype was counted only a few times. V gene TRBV30 combines with J gene TRBJ2-1; no reliable D call. This CDR3 has 14 amino acids. The V end lost 0 bases, the J end lost 0 bases, and 6 bases lay between the germline ends. Germline V CDR1 and CDR2: GTSNPN, SVGIG (reference sequence). This CDR3 reads CAWSVTISYNEQFF. The CDR3 DNA reads as TGTGCCTGGAGTGTAACCATCTCCTACAATGAGCAGTTCTTC.

V is TRBV5-1 and J is TRBJ2-7; D not certain. Trimming shortened V by 3 bases and J by 3 bases, and 10 bases separated the two germline ends. The CDR3 is 13 amino acids. Germline lookup yields CDR1 SGHRS and CDR2 YFSETQ. The CDR3: CASSSLPYYEQYF. As DNA, the CDR3 is TGCGCCAGCAGCTCCTTACCTTACTACGAGCAGTACTTC.

The chain joins TRBV5-1 to TRBJ1-5, with D perhaps matching TRBD1 (6 bases). V lost 0 bases, J lost 3 bases, and 13 bases lay in between. This CDR3 has 16 residues. Germline assignment: CDR1 SGHRS and CDR2 YFSETQ. CDR3 protein: CASSLGHSGVNQPQHF. CDR3 nucleotides: TGCGCCAGCAGCTTGGGCCACTCAGGGGTCAATCAGCCCCAGCATTTT.

This chain joins TRBV5-1 and TRBJ2-5; a possible D gene is TRBD2 (5 bases). The J call is uncertain, as TRBJ2-7 better fits the DNA end. Germline lookup yields CDR1 SGHRS and CDR2 YFSETQ. The CDR3 sequence is 16 residues long. The CDR3 loop is CASSSAGSRIRDEQYF. As DNA, the CDR3 is TGCGCCAGCAGCTCGGCGGGCAGCCGAATACGGGACGAGCAGTACTTC.

This clonotype appeared a few times. The V call is TRBV19, the J call TRBJ2-1, with 7 bases matching TRBD2. Germline CDR1 and CDR2: LNHDA and SQIVND (reference sequence). The J segment lost 10 bases and the V segment lost 8 bases, leaving 2 bases of the junction unmatched. The CDR3 is 10 amino acids. Written as DNA, the CDR3 is TGTGCCAGTTCCGGGGGGGAGCAGTTCTTC. It codes for CASSGGEQFF.

V is TRBV7-2 and J is TRBJ2-5; either TRBD1 or TRBD2 may fit D (5 bases each). CDR1 and CDR2 (germline): SGHTA, FQGNSA. The V end was cut by 0 bases, the J end by 4 bases, with 12 bases between. The CDR3 has 15 amino acids. In DNA form, the CDR3 reads TGTGCCAGCAGCTTAGCGCGTCTGGGACCAGAGACCCAGTACTTC. Residues: CASSLARLGPETQYF.

The chain combines TRBV5-1 with TRBJ2-7, with D unresolved. Trimming shortened V by 5 bases and J by 2 bases, and 11 bases separated the two germline ends. The CDR3 sequence is 13 residues long. Germline CDR1 and CDR2: SGHRS and YFSETQ. CDR3 DNA: TGCGCCAGCAGAGAGACGGGTCCCTACGAGCAGTACTTC. Translation gives CASRETGPYEQYF.

With regard to this clonotype: At one end, the junction sequence differs from germline, possibly due to a read error. This chain uses TRBV12-3 or TRBV12-4 with TRBJ2-1; the D gene is possibly TRBD1 (5 bases). This CDR3 comprises 13 residues. The CDR3 DNA follows: TGTGCCAGCAGTCACGACAGCCGCAATCAGCAGTTCTTC. This encodes CASSHDSRNQQFF.

The gene calls are TRBV12-3 or TRBV12-4 and TRBJ1-1; TRBD1 might be the D (6 bases). Trimming shortened V by 5 bases and J by 0 bases, and 13 bases separated the two germline ends. There are 15 residues in the CDR3. The CDR3 DNA is TGTGCCAGCAGTATAACAGGGCAAATGAACACTGAAGCTTTCTTT. This encodes CASSITGQMNTEAFF.

V and J are TRBV5-6 and TRBJ2-4; D perhaps matches TRBD2 (6 bases). Gene TRBJ2-7 matches the end of the DNA better, so the J call may be wrong. The CDR3 totals 14 residues. Germline values: CDR1 SGHDT, CDR2 YYEEEE. For the CDR3, the DNA is TGTGCCAGCAGCGCCGGACGGGGGATCTACGAGCAGTACTTC. Residues: CASSAGRGIYEQYF.

V is TRBV6-5 and J is TRBJ2-7; no clear D gene. The last part of the DNA fits TRBJ2-5 better; the J call may be wrong. CDR3 length equals 16 residues. The germline gives CDR1 MNHEY, CDR2 SVGAGI. As DNA, the CDR3 is TGTGCCAGCAGTTACTCGACCGGGCATACGGGAGAGACCCAGTACTTC. Translated: CASSYSTGHTGETQYF.

DNA for the CDR3: TGTGCTAGTGGTTTGGTACGGAGGTCCCTTCCGAACACTGAAGCTTTCTTT. This gives the protein CASGLVRRSLPNTEAFF. The V and J genes are TRBV12-5 and TRBJ1-1; D remains ambiguous. Trimming shortened V by 0 bases and J by 1 base, and 15 bases separated the two germline ends. Per the germline V gene, CDR1 is LGHNT and CDR2 is FRNRAP. This CDR3 has 17 residues.

This clonotype has only a few counts. This rearrangement joins TRBV29-1 to TRBJ1-2; unclear D gene. This CDR3 has 13 residues. In germline, CDR1 is SQVTM, CDR2 ANQGSEA. The V end lost 6 bases, the J end lost 8 bases, and 19 bases lay between the germline ends. The CDR3 bases are TGCAGCGTCACGGGTCCCCAAAGTCGGGGCTACACCTTC. Its protein product is CSVTGPQSRGYTF.

In this sample, this clonotype turned up once. The chain employs TRBV29-1 and TRBJ2-1, with D perhaps given as TRBD1 or TRBD2 (6 bases each). The CDR3 runs 13 residues. Germline lookup yields CDR1 SQVTM and CDR2 ANQGSEA. V was pared by 5 bases and J by 9 bases, with 17 bases between. The CDR3 DNA reads TGCAGCGTTCGAATGGGGGGCTTGAGTGAGCAGTTCTTC. It translates to CSVRMGGLSEQFF.

V usage is TRBV3-1 and J usage is TRBJ2-7, with a possible D match to TRBD1 (6 bases). The CDR3 has 15 amino acids. The V gene lost 1 base and the J gene lost 0 bases, with 10 bases spanning the gap. Germline lookup yields CDR1 LGHDT and CDR2 YNNKEL (reference sequence). CDR3 bases: TGTGCCAGCAGCCAAGTAGCAGGGGCCTCCTACGAGCAGTACTTC. Protein product: CASSQVAGASYEQYF.

V gene TRBV7-8 combines with J gene TRBJ2-7; 10 bases align to TRBD1. Trimming at V came to 2 bases and at J to 5 bases, leaving 6 bases not matched to a gene. Germline V gene sequence: CDR1 SGHVS, CDR2 FQNEAQ. There are 15 residues in the CDR3. This chain's CDR3 is CASSLTTGGSNEQYF. CDR3 nucleotide sequence: TGTGCCAGCAGCTTAACGACAGGGGGCTCAAACGAGCAGTACTTC. The full variable domain, rest sourced from reference TRBV7-8 and TRBJ2-7, is GAGVSQSPRYKVAKRGQDVALRCDPISGHVSLFWYQQALGQGPEFLTYFQNEAQLDKSGLPSDRFFAERPEGSVSTLKIQRTQQEDSAVYLCASSLTTGGSNEQYFGPGTRLTVT.

The table lists this clonotype with a count of one. The CDR3 is CASSPEGRAEGYTF. The CDR3 nucleotides are TGTGCCAGCAGCCCGGAAGGCAGGGCCGAAGGCTACACCTTC. The V and J genes are TRBV5-6 and TRBJ1-2, with D tentatively TRBD1 (5 bases). The CDR3 runs to 14 residues. Germline V gives CDR1 SGHDT, CDR2 YYEEEE. V was clipped by 4 bases and J by 8 bases, with 18 bases between them.